These 27 T cell receptor beta chains share one sample of origin, sequenced in a study of response to subunit inactivated influenza vaccine. TCRdb reanalysed the RT-PCR reads using MiXCR and keeps one entry per CDR3 protein. Of fewer than 800,000 distinct CDR3 sequences in the sample, approximately 14% were seen once. Here the sequenced sample was PBMCs from blood, taken 12 days after vaccination. Every receptor here comes from a man in his forties or fifties who received an inactivated influenza vaccine.

This clonotype was found many times. The chain couples TRBV18 to TRBJ1-1; 8 positions agree with TRBD1. Germline-derived CDR1 and CDR2 are KGHSH and LQKENI. V lost 0 bases and J lost 0; bases outside the gene matches: 3. The CDR3 runs to 16 residues. In DNA, the CDR3 is TGTGCCAGCTCACCACCGATGACAGGGGTGAACACTGAAGCTTTCTTT. Amino acids: CASSPPMTGVNTEAFF.

This sequence joins TRBV9 and TRBJ2-1; 14 bases are a match to TRBD2. This CDR3 has 14 residues. The V gene's germline CDR1 is SGDLS and CDR2 YYNGEE. The junction had 3 bases not matched to a gene; V was cut back by 3 bases and J by 10 bases. CDR3 protein: CASSGTSGGIEQFF. As DNA, the CDR3 is TGTGCCAGCAGCGGGACTAGCGGGGGGATCGAGCAGTTCTTC.

The chain has TRBV20-1 and TRBJ2-1; 8 nucleotides align to TRBD2. The V gene's germline CDR1 is DFQATT and CDR2 SNEGSKA (reference sequence). The CDR3 runs 14 residues. V lost 5 bases to trimming and J lost 6 bases; unmatched junction nucleotides: 9. The CDR3 DNA reads TGCAGTGCTGATTTCGGACTAGCCCCCAATGAGCAGTTCTTC. Encoded protein: CSADFGLAPNEQFF.

In its sample, this clonotype was seen a few times. The rearrangement uses TRBV5-1 and TRBJ2-1; the D gene is possibly TRBD2 (6 bases). V was trimmed by 8 bases and J by 10 bases, leaving 19 bases between them. Germline V gene data show CDR1 as SGHRS and CDR2 as YFSETQ. The CDR3 totals 13 residues. This CDR3 reads CASLGQNSGEQFF. In DNA, the CDR3 is TGCGCCAGTTTAGGACAAAATAGCGGCGAGCAGTTCTTC.

This clonotype was detected a few times. The genes are TRBV12-3 or TRBV12-4 and TRBJ2-7, with D perhaps given as TRBD1 or TRBD2 (6 bases each). The CDR3 has 14 amino acids. With 3 bases removed from V and 4 bases from J, the gap between germline ends came to 13 bases. CDR3 in amino acids: CASSFGGGYYEQYF. The CDR3 bases are TGTGCCAGCAGTTTTGGAGGGGGATATTACGAGCAGTACTTC.

This clonotype was counted between two and nine times. V is TRBV28 and J is TRBJ2-1; 10 positions match TRBD2. The CDR3 loop spans 17 amino acids. Germline V gene sequence: CDR1 MDHEN, CDR2 SYDVKM. The ends lost 5 bases at V and 6 bases at J; junction bases unmatched: 13. The CDR3 DNA sequence: TGTGCCAGCAGTCTAACTAGCGGGACCGCCCTCGGCAATGAGCAGTTCTTC. Protein: CASSLTSGTALGNEQFF.

The rearrangement links TRBV29-1 to TRBJ2-6, with unresolved D. CDR3 size: 16 residues. The V and J ends lost 2 bases and 0 bases respectively, with 11 bases between them. The germline V gene has CDR1 SQVTM and CDR2 ANQGSEA. The CDR3 nucleotides are TGCAGCGTTGAAAGAGTTCCCGTCTCTGGGGCCAACGTCCTGACTTTC. This codes for CSVERVPVSGANVLTF.

The V gene is TRBV5-1, the J gene TRBJ2-5; 12 bases are shared with TRBD2. Germline V CDR1 and CDR2: SGHRS, YFSETQ. V shed 4 bases and J 7 bases; nucleotides not matched to a gene: 11. This CDR3 is 16 amino acids long. The CDR3 sequence: CASSTGTSGPVGTQYF. In DNA, the CDR3 is TGCGCCAGCAGCACTGGGACTAGCGGGCCGGTGGGGACCCAGTACTTC.

This clonotype turned up a few times. The genes are TRBV28 and TRBJ2-1; D is perhaps TRBD1 (7 bases). V was shortened by 2 bases and J by 11 bases, with 25 bases between the two germline ends. The CDR3 runs 17 residues. The germline gives CDR1 MDHEN, CDR2 SYDVKM. The CDR3 region is CASSLGGLASGGDKQFF. In nucleotides, the CDR3 is TGTGCCAGCAGTTTAGGTGGGCTAGCGTCAGGGGGAGATAAGCAGTTCTTC.

This chain connects TRBV28 to TRBJ1-5, with D maybe TRBD1 (6 bases). Trimming shortened V by 6 bases and J by 6 bases, and 21 bases separated the two germline ends. CDR3 length equals 16 residues. Germline CDR1 is MDHEN and CDR2 is SYDVKM. CDR3 loop: CASSRSRQVESQPQHF. The CDR3 DNA is TGTGCCAGCAGCAGGAGTAGACAGGTCGAAAGTCAGCCCCAGCATTTT.

V gene TRBV7-3 combines with J gene TRBJ2-1, with D perhaps matching TRBD1 or TRBD2 (5 bases each). CDR1 is SGHTA and CDR2 is FQGTGA in the germline V gene. V gave up 6 bases and J gave up 8 bases, with 14 bases separating them. CDR3 length: 13 amino acids. The CDR3 nucleotides are TGTGCCAGCAGTTCCGGGGCCGGGGATGAGCAGTTCTTC. Its translation: CASSSGAGDEQFF.

V is TRBV28 and J is TRBJ2-7; D uncertain. Looked up from germline, CDR1 is MDHEN and CDR2 is SYDVKM. CDR3 length equals 14 residues. The V and J ends lost 4 bases and 7 bases respectively, with 17 bases between them. CDR3 DNA: TGTGCCAGCAGTTCAACCTCCTCCTTATTTGAGCAGTACTTC. Encoded protein: CASSSTSSLFEQYF.

This clonotype turned up a few times. The gene calls are TRBV10-3 and TRBJ1-2; 11 bases are shared with TRBD1. The CDR3 is 13 residues long. The junction had 3 bases not matched to a gene; V was cut back by 6 bases and J by 6 bases. Per the germline V gene, CDR1 is ENHRY and CDR2 is SYGVKD. CDR3 loop: CAIRDRGLDGYTF. Here the CDR3 DNA reads TGTGCCATCAGGGACAGGGGGCTCGATGGCTACACCTTC.

A few counts support this clonotype. The rearrangement links TRBV12-3 or TRBV12-4 to TRBJ2-7; D is undetermined. Trimming took off 0 bases at V and 0 bases at J, with 9 bases between the two ends. The CDR3 has 15 residues. DNA of the CDR3: TGTGCCAGCAGTTTAGCTTCACAGTCCTCCTACGAGCAGTACTTC. It translates to CASSLASQSSYEQYF.

This chain connects TRBV4-3 to TRBJ2-5, with TRBD2 matching 11 bases. Trimming cost V 3 bases and J 2 bases; bases outside gene matches: 5. From germline, CDR1 is LGHNA and CDR2 YSLEER. The CDR3 is 16 amino acids. The CDR3 DNA follows: TGCGCCAGCAGCCAGGAAGGGACTAGCGGACAAGAGACCCAGTACTTC. The encoded protein is CASSQEGTSGQETQYF.

The V call is TRBV12-3 or TRBV12-4, the J call TRBJ2-1; TRBD1 aligns across 11 bases. The trim removed 7 bases at V and 4 bases at J, leaving 12 bases unmatched. The CDR3 is 17 residues long. CDR3 amino acids: CASTPPGGTGGYNEQFF. For the CDR3, the DNA is TGTGCCAGCACTCCCCCCGGCGGGACAGGGGGATACAATGAGCAGTTCTTC.

The chain uses TRBV15 and TRBJ1-4; tentatively, D is TRBD1 (5 bases). V was shortened by 3 bases and J by 7 bases, with 15 bases between the two germline ends. CDR1 is LNHNV and CDR2 is YYDKDF in the germline V gene (reference sequence). The CDR3 has 15 residues. In DNA, the CDR3 is TGTGCCACCAGCAGTCGAGGATTTCAGGGTGAAAAACTGTTTTTT. This translates into CATSSRGFQGEKLFF.

This rearrangement joins TRBV7-2 to TRBJ2-5, with 8 bases that match TRBD2. V trimming: 9 bases; J trimming: 5 bases; junction bases outside the gene matches: 8. The CDR3 has 13 residues. The germline gives CDR1 SGHTA, CDR2 FQGNSA. The CDR3 loop reads CASQAGVGETQYF. As DNA, the CDR3 is TGTGCCAGTCAAGCGGGAGTTGGTGAGACCCAGTACTTC.

The chain has TRBV7-9 and TRBJ1-2, with 12 bases lining up with TRBD1. With 6 bases clipped from V and 7 bases from J, the junction kept 9 bases outside the gene matches. The germline gives CDR1 SEHNR, CDR2 FQNEAQ (reference sequence). CDR3 size: 15 residues. The CDR3 is CASRNPGQGASGYTF. The CDR3 region has the DNA TGTGCCAGCAGGAATCCGGGACAGGGGGCAAGTGGCTACACCTTC.

This clonotype was observed a few times. The V gene is TRBV29-1, the J gene TRBJ2-7; maybe TRBD1 (5 bases). The germline V gene has CDR1 SQVTM and CDR2 ANQGSEA. This CDR3 has 15 residues. V was trimmed by 1 base and J by 5 bases, leaving 18 bases between them. This chain's CDR3 is CSVEARNRGRDEQYF. The CDR3 nucleotides are TGCAGCGTTGAAGCCCGTAATAGGGGTCGGGACGAGCAGTACTTC.

With respect to this clonotype: The germline gene is not matched at one end of the junction; a read error may be the cause. The chain joins TRBV15 to TRBJ1-2; 9 bases agree with TRBD1. Germline CDR1 and CDR2: LNHNV and YYDKDF (reference sequence). CDR3 length equals 15 residues. The CDR3 reads CATSGEQGAIWGYTF. The CDR3 region has the DNA TGTGCCACCAGCGGAGAACAGGGGGCTATTTGGGGCTACACCTTC. The whole variable domain, filled in from reference TRBV15 and TRBJ1-2, reads DAMVIQNPRYQVTQFGKPVTLSCSQTLNHNVMYWYQQKSSQAPKLLFHYYDKDFNNEADTPDNFQSRRPNTSFCFLDIRSPGLGDTAMYLCATSGEQGAIWGYTFGSGTRLTVV.

The chain joins TRBV18 to TRBJ2-4, with D uncertain. This CDR3 region has 14 residues. Per the germline V gene, CDR1 is KGHSH and CDR2 is LQKENI. Between the trimmed V and J ends, which lost 2 bases and 1 base, there was a span of 6 bases. CDR3 DNA: TGTGCCAGCTCACCAAATCCCGCCAAAAACATTCAGTACTTC. It encodes CASSPNPAKNIQYF. Complete variable domain (other parts from reference TRBV18 and TRBJ2-4): NAGVMQNPRHLVRRRGQEARLRCSPMKGHSHVYWYRQLPEEGLKFMVYLQKENIIDESGMPKERFSAEFPKEGPSILRIQQVVRGDSAAYFCASSPNPAKNIQYFGAGTRLSVL.

This clonotype was detected a few times. The V and J genes are TRBV9 and TRBJ1-1, with 8 bases aligning to TRBD1. The V gene end was trimmed by 3 bases and the J gene end by 4 bases; junction bases not matched to a gene: 11. There are 16 residues in the CDR3. The germline V gene encodes CDR1 SGDLS and CDR2 YYNGEE. CDR3 residues: CASSAPPDRVGTEAFF. For the CDR3, the DNA is TGTGCCAGCAGCGCCCCACCGGACAGGGTCGGCACTGAAGCTTTCTTT.

This clonotype was counted a few times. V usage is TRBV7-8 and J usage is TRBJ2-7, with D tentatively TRBD1 or TRBD2 (5 bases each). The V end was cut by 5 bases, the J end by 6 bases, with 20 bases between. CDR1 is SGHVS, CDR2 FQNEAQ, per germline. This CDR3 is 15 amino acids long. Here the CDR3 DNA reads TGTGCCAGCAGCCCTTATTTTGGGGGAATGGGCGAGCAGTACTTC. Translating it yields CASSPYFGGMGEQYF. Together with reference TRBV7-8 and TRBJ2-7, the CDR3 gives the full variable domain: GAGVSQSPRYKVAKRGQDVALRCDPISGHVSLFWYQQALGQGPEFLTYFQNEAQLDKSGLPSDRFFAERPEGSVSTLKIQRTQQEDSAVYLCASSPYFGGMGEQYFGPGTRLTVT.

The chain has TRBV6-1 and TRBJ1-2, with D tentatively TRBD1 (6 bases). Germline V lookup: CDR1 MNHNS, CDR2 SASEGT. The CDR3 consists of 14 residues. The ends were cut back, 9 bases at V and 4 bases at J, with 18 bases in the middle. The CDR3 here is CASTFLGGGYGYTF. The CDR3, as DNA: TGTGCCAGTACTTTTTTGGGGGGCGGCTATGGCTACACCTTC.

This clonotype was seen a handful of times. J is TRBJ2-1 and V is TRBV2; 12 nucleotides line up with TRBD2. The trim removed 7 bases at V and 7 bases at J, leaving 8 bases unmatched. The CDR3 consists of 15 residues. Per the germline V gene, CDR1 is SNHLY and CDR2 is FYNNEI. The CDR3 loop reads CASIRGLAGNNEQFF. CDR3 in DNA: TGTGCCAGCATCCGAGGACTAGCGGGAAATAATGAGCAGTTCTTC. Combining the CDR3 with reference TRBV2 and TRBJ2-1 gives the whole variable domain EPEVTQTPSHQVTQMGQEVILRCVPISNHLYFYWYRQILGQKVEFLVSFYNNEISEKSEIFDDQFSVERPDGSNFTLKIRSTKLEDSAMYFCASIRGLAGNNEQFFGPGTRLTVL.

The chain combines TRBV20-1 with TRBJ2-5, with 7 bases that match TRBD2. The CDR3 extends over 12 amino acids. V lost 6 bases and J lost 3; bases outside the gene matches: 4. Germline V lookup: CDR1 DFQATT, CDR2 SNEGSKA (reference sequence). The CDR3 coding sequence is TGCAGTGCAGATCTAGCGGAAGAGACCCAGTACTTC. Its protein is CSADLAEETQYF.